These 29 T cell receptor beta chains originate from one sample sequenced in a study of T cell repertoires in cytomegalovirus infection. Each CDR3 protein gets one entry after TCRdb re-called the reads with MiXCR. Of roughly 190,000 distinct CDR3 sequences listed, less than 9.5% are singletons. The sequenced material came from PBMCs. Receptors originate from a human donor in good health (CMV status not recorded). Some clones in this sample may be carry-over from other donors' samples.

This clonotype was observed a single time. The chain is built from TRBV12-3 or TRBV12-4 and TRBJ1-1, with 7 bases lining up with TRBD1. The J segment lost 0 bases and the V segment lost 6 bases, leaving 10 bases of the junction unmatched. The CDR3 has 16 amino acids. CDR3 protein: CASRRGQDRMNTEAFF. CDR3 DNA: TGTGCCAGCAGGCGAGGACAGGACCGCATGAACACTGAAGCTTTCTTT.

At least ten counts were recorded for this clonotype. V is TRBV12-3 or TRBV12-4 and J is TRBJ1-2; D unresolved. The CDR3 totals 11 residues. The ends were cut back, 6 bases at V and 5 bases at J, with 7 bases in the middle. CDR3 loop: CASRAGYGYTF. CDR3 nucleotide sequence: TGTGCCAGCAGAGCCGGTTATGGCTACACCTTC.

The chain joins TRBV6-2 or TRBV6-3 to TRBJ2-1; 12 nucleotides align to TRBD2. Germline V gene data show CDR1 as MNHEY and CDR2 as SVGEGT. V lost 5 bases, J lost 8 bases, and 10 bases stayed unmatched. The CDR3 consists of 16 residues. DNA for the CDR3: TGTGCCAGCAGTGTCTCGACTAGCGGGAGATTCGATGAGCAGTTCTTC. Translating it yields CASSVSTSGRFDEQFF.

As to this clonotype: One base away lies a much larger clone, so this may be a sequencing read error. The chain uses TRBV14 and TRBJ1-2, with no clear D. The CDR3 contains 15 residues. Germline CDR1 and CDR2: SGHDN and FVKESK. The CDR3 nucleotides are TGTACCAGCAGCCGCCCCGACGCTGCATTTTATGGCTACACCTTC. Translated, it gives CTSSRPDAAFYGYTF. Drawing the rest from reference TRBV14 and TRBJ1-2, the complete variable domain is EAGVTQFPSHSVIEKGQTVTLRCDPISGHDNLYWYRRVMGKEIKFLLHFVKESKQDESGMPNNRFLAERTGGTYSTLKVQPAELEDSGVYFCTSSRPDAAFYGYTFGSGTRLTVV.

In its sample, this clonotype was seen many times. In DNA form, the CDR3 reads TGTGCCAGCAGCTTGACGAGACTAGCGAACACCGGGGAGCTGTTTTTT. Translated: CASSLTRLANTGELFF. The genes are TRBV5-4 and TRBJ2-2; a possible D gene is TRBD2 (6 bases). This CDR3 spans 16 amino acids. Trimming took 1 base from V and 0 from J, leaving 10 bases between them. Germline V gives CDR1 SGHNT, CDR2 YYREEE (reference sequence).

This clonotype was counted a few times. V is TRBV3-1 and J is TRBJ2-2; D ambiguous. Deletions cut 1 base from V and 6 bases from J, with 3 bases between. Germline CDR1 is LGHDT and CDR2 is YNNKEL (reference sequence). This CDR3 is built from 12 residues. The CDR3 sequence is CASSQGAGELFF. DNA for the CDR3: TGTGCCAGCAGCCAAGGGGCCGGGGAGCTGTTTTTT. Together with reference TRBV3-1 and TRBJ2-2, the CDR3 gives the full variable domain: DTAVSQTPKYLVTQMGNDKSIKCEQNLGHDTMYWYKQDSKKFLKIMFSYNNKELIINETVPNRFSPKSPDKAHLNLHINSLELGDSAVYFCASSQGAGELFFGEGSRLTVL.

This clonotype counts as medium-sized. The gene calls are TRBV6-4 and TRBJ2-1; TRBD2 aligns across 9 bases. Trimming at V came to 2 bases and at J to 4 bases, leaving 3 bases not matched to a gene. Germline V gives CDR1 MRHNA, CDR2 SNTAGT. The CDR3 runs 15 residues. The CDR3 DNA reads TGTGCCAGCAGTGACGGCAGCGGGGGGTACAATGAGCAGTTCTTC. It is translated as CASSDGSGGYNEQFF.

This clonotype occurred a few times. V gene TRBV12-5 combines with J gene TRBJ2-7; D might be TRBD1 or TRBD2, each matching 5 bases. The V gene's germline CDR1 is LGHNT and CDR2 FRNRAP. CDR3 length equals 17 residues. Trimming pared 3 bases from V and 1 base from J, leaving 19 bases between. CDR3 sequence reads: CASGFLRRDGVSYEQYF. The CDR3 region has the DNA TGTGCTAGTGGTTTTTTGCGTCGGGACGGGGTTTCCTACGAGCAGTACTTC.

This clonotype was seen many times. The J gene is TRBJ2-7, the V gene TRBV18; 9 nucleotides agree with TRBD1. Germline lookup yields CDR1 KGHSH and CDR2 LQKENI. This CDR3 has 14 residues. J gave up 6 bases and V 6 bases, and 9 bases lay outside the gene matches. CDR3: CASSPGQGFGEQYF. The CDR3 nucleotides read TGTGCCAGCTCTCCGGGACAGGGTTTCGGCGAGCAGTACTTC.

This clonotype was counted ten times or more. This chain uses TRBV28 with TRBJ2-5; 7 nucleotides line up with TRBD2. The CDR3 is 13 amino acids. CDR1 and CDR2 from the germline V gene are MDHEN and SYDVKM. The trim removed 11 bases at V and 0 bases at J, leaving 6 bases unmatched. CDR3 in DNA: TGTGCCCACGGGAGGCAATACCAAGAGACCCAGTACTTC. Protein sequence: CAHGRQYQETQYF.

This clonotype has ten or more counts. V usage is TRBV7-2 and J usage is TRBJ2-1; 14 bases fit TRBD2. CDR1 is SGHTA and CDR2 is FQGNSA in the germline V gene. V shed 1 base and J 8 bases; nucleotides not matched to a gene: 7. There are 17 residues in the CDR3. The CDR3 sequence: CASSLGRLAGGPHEQFF. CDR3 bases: TGTGCCAGCAGCTTAGGACGACTAGCGGGAGGGCCGCATGAGCAGTTCTTC.

The CDR3 bases are TGTGCCAGCAGCTTTCGCAGCGCCCGGAACACTGAAGCTTTCTTT. It codes for CASSFRSARNTEAFF. The chain carries TRBV7-4 and TRBJ1-1, with D uncertain. The germline V gene encodes CDR1 SGHVT and CDR2 SQSDAQ. Trimming stripped 3 bases from V and 1 base from J, with 12 bases between. The CDR3 sequence is 15 residues long.

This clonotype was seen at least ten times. CDR3 protein: CASGRGMMGSGELFF. The CDR3 DNA sequence: TGTGCCAGCGGAAGGGGGATGATGGGATCCGGGGAGCTGTTTTTT. This sequence joins TRBV7-2 and TRBJ2-2; D possibly corresponds to TRBD1 (6 bases). The CDR3 loop spans 15 amino acids. V lost 8 bases and J 6 bases, leaving 19 bases between the germline ends. Germline assignment: CDR1 SGHTA and CDR2 FQGNSA.

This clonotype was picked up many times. CDR3 sequence (DNA): TGTGCCAGCAGCTTAGCAGCGGGATCCGGGGAGCTGTTTTTT. Its translation: CASSLAAGSGELFF. The chain links TRBV7-2 to TRBJ2-2, with 7 bases identical to TRBD2. Germline loops: CDR1 SGHTA, CDR2 FQGNSA. V lost 0 bases, J lost 6 bases, and 1 base stayed unmatched. The CDR3 is 14 amino acids.

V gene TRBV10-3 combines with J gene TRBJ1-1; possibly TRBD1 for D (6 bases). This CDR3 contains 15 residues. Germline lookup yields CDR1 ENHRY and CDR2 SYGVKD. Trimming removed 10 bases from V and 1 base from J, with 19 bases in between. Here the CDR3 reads CATWGSGGRNTEAFF. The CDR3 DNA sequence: TGTGCCACCTGGGGTAGTGGGGGCAGGAACACTGAAGCTTTCTTT.

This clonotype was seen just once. For the CDR3, the DNA is TGTGCCAGCAGGATCGGGACTAGCGGCTACAATGAGCAGTTCTTC. Translating gives CASRIGTSGYNEQFF. V gene TRBV12-3 or TRBV12-4 combines with J gene TRBJ2-1, with 11 bases matching TRBD2. Trimming cost V 6 bases and J 3 bases; bases outside gene matches: 4. The CDR3 sequence is 15 residues long.

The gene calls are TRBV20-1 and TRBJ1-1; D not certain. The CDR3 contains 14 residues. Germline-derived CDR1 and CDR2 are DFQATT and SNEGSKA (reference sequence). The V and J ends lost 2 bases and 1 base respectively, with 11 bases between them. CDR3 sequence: CSARFQQKNTEAFF. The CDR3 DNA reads TGCAGTGCTAGATTTCAACAGAAGAACACTGAAGCTTTCTTT.

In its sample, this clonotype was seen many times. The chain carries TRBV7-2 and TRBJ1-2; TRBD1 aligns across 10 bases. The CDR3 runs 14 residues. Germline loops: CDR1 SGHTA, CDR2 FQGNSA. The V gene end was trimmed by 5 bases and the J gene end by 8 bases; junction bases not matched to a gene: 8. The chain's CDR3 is CASSPSGTGEGYTF. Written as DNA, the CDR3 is TGTGCCAGCAGCCCGAGCGGGACAGGGGAAGGCTACACCTTC.

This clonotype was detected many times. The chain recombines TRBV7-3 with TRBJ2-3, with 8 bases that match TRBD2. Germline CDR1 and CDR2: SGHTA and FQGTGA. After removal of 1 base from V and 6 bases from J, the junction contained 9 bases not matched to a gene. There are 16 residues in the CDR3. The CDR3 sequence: CASSLKLSGRGDTQYF. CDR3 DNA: TGTGCCAGCAGCTTAAAGTTGAGCGGGAGAGGGGATACGCAGTATTTT. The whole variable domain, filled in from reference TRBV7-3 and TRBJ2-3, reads GAGVSQTPSNKVTEKGKYVELRCDPISGHTALYWYRQSLGQGPEFLIYFQGTGAADDSGLPNDRFFAVRPEGSVSTLKIQRTERGDSAVYLCASSLKLSGRGDTQYFGPGTRLTVL.

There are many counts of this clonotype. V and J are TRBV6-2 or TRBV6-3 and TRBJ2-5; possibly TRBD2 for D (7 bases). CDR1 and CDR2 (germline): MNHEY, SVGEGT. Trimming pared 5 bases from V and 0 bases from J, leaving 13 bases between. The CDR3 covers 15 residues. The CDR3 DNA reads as TGTGCCAGCAGTCCCAGAGGGGGGGACCAAGAGACCCAGTACTTC. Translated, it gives CASSPRGGDQETQYF.

This CDR3 reads CASSELGTPSQANYGYTF. In nucleotides, the CDR3 is TGTGCCAGCAGTGAGTTGGGCACACCTTCCCAAGCTAACTATGGCTACACCTTC. The V gene is TRBV28, the J gene TRBJ1-2; D unclear. V shed 5 bases and J shed 0 bases, with 22 bases lying between them. The CDR3 covers 18 residues. CDR1 is MDHEN and CDR2 is SYDVKM in the germline V gene.

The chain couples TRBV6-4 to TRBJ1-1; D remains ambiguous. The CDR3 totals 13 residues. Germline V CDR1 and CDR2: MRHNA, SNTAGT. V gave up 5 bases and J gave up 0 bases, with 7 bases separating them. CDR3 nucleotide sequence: TGTGCCAGCAGTAAGGGTATGAACACTGAAGCTTTCTTT. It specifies CASSKGMNTEAFF.

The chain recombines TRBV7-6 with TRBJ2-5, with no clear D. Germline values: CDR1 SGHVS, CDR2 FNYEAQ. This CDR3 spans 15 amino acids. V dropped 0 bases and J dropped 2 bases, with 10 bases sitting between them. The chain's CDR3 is CASSLALQSQETQYF. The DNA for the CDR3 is TGTGCCAGCAGCTTAGCACTCCAGTCACAAGAGACCCAGTACTTC.

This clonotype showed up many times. CDR3 sequence: CASSLGGGEEGYTF. For the CDR3, the DNA is TGTGCCAGCAGCTTAGGAGGCGGTGAGGAAGGCTACACCTTC. V gene TRBV7-2 combines with J gene TRBJ1-2; D is ambiguous. The ends were cut back, 1 base at V and 8 bases at J, with 14 bases in the middle. The germline gives CDR1 SGHTA, CDR2 FQGNSA. CDR3 length: 14 residues.

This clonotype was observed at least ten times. CDR3 amino acids: CARTREAVGNTWYF. For the CDR3, the DNA is TGTGCCAGAACCCGCGAGGCAGTCGGAAATACTTGGTACTTC. The chain joins TRBV6-5 to TRBJ2-7; D is unclear. The CDR3 spans 14 residues. Germline CDR1 reads MNHEY; CDR2 reads SVGAGI. Trimming left V 9 bases short and J 12 bases short, with 27 bases between.

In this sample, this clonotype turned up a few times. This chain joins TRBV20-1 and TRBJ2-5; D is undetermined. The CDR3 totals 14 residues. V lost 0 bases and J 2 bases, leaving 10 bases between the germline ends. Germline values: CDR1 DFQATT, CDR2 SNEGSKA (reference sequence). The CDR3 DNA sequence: TGCAGTGCTAGAGATTCTAGAAGGCAAGAGACCCAGTACTTC. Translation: CSARDSRRQETQYF.

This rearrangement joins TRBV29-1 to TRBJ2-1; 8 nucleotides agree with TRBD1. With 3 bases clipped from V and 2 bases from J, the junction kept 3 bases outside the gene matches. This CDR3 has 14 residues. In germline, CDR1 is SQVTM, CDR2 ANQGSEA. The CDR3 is CSVEPGQAYNEQFF. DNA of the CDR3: TGCAGCGTTGAGCCGGGACAGGCCTACAATGAGCAGTTCTTC.

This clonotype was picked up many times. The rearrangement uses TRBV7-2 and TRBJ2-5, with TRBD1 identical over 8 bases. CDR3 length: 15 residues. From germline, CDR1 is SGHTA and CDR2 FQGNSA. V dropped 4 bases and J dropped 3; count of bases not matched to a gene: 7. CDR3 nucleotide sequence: TGTGCCAGCAGCTCACAGGGGGTGGGGGAAGAGACCCAGTACTTC. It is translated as CASSSQGVGEETQYF.

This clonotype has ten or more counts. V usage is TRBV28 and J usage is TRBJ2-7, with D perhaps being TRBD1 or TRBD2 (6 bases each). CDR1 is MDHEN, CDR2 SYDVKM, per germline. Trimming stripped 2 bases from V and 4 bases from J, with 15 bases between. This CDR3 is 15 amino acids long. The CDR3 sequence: CASSLMSGGTYEQYF. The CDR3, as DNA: TGTGCCAGCAGTTTAATGTCTGGCGGGACATACGAGCAGTACTTC. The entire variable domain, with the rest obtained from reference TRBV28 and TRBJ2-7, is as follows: DVKVTQSSRYLVKRTGEKVFLECVQDMDHENMFWYRQDPGLGLRLIYFSYDVKMKEKGDIPEGYSVSREKKERFSLILESASTNQTSMYLCASSLMSGGTYEQYFGPGTRLTVT.